This T cell receptor beta chain was sequenced during a study of cytomegalovirus exposure and HLA in healthy donors. Germline values: CDR1 MGHRA, CDR2 YSYEKL. Trimming took 3 bases from V and 1 from J, leaving 18 bases between them. This CDR3 has 17 residues. PCR was performed using 60 Vbeta and 13 Jbeta primers. Clones were read by immunoSEQ multiplex PCR, and TCRdb kept only the in-frame ones, dropping some. The sample shows about 150,000 clones, roughly 84% of them seen only once. Study results and limitations: Presence/absence analysis assumed near-uniform sequencing depth across donors. Cytomegalovirus association was listed for under 200 TCR beta chains. An apparent linkage of common viral pathogens to several of the most significant clusters emerged in a later analysis.

About this clone itself: Its specificity is not known.

This sequence was found in a boy aged 2 to 10 in good health and CMV-seronegative. Sequenced material: PBMCs. The gene calls are TRBV4-1 and TRBJ1-1, with TRBD1 as a possible D gene (6 bases). The CDR3 region is CASSHQQGSFRNTEAFF. The CDR3 bases are TGCGCCAGCAGCCATCAACAGGGTTCTTTCCGGAACACTGAAGCTTTCTTT.